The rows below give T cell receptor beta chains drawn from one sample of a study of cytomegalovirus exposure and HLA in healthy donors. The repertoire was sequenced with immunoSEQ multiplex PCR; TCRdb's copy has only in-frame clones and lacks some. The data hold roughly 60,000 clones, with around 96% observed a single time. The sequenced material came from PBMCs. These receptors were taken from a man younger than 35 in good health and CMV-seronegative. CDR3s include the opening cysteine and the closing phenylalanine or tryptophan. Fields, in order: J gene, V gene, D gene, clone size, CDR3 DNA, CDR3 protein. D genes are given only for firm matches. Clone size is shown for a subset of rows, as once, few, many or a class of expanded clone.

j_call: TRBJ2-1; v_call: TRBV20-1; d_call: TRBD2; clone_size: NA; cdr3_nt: TGCAGTGCCAGACTAGCCAGAGAGCAGTTCTTC; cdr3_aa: CSARLAREQFF
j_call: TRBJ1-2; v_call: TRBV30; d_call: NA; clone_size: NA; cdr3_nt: TGTGCCTGGACCTCGCGCGGGAACCACACCTTC; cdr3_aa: CAWTSRGNHTF
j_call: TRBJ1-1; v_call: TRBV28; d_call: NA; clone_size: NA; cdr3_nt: TGTGCCAGCAGTTTAGGGTTGGCGAGGCCTGAAGCTTTCTTT; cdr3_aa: CASSLGLARPEAFF
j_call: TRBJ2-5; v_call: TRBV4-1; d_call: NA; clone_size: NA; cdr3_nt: TGCGCCAGCAGCCAAGCTCTTAGGTTGCAGGGCTTACAAGAGACCCAGTACTTC; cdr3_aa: CASSQALRLQGLQETQYF
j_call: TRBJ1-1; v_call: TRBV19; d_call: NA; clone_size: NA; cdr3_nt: TGTGCCAGTAGTATTCAGTCTCTGAACACTGAAGCTTTCTTT; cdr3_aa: CASSIQSLNTEAFF
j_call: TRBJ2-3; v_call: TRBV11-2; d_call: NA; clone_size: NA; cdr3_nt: TGTGCCAGCAGCACCCCTGGCCCTTACACAGATACGCAGTATTTT; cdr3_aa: CASSTPGPYTDTQYF
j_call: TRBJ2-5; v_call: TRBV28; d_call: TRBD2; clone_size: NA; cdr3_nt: TGTGCCAGCAGTCGGGGGAGGGTGGAGACCCAGTACTTC; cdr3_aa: CASSRGRVETQYF
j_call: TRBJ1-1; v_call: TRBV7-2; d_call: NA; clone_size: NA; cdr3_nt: TGTGCCAGCAGCTTAGGGGCCCGGGACAAAGCTTTCTTT; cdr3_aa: CASSLGARDKAFF
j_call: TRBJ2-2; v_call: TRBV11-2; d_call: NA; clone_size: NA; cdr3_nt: TGTGCCAGCGAAATCGATGACCGGGTCCCCACCGGGGAGCTGTTTTTT; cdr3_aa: CASEIDDRVPTGELFF
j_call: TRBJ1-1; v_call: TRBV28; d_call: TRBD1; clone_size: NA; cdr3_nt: TGTGCCAGCAGTTTCACAGGGGGCGCGGATACTGAAGCTTTCTTT; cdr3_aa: CASSFTGGADTEAFF
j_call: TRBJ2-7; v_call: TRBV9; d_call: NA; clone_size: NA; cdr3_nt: TGTGCCAGCAGCTCCCGGGACACGGGTTACGAGCAGTACTTC; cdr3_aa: CASSSRDTGYEQYF
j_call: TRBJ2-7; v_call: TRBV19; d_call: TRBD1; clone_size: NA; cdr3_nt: TGTGCCAGTAGTGTTGGGGACAGGGCGTACGAGCAGTACTTC; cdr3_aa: CASSVGDRAYEQYF
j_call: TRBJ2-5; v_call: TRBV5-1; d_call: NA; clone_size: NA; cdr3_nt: TGCGCCAGCAGCTTGGTCCTGTACTTC; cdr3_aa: CASSLVLYF
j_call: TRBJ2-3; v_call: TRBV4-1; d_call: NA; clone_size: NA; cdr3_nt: TGCGCCAGCAGCCAAATGCGGGCTTATACAGATACGCAGTATTTT; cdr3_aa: CASSQMRAYTDTQYF
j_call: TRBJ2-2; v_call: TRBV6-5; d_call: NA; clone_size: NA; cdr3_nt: TGTGCCAGCACTAACCCGAACACCGGGGAGCTGTTTTTT; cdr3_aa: CASTNPNTGELFF
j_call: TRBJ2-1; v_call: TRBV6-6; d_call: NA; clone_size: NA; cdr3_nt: TGTGCCAGCAGGGCATCCATACCTGAGCAGTTCTTC; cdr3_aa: CASRASIPEQFF
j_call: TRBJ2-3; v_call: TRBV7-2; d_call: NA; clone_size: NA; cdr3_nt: TGTGCCAGCAGGTTTTCATCAAGCACAGATACGCAGTATTTT; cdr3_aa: CASRFSSSTDTQYF
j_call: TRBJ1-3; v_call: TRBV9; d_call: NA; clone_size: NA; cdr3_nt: TGTGCCAGCAGCGTACGGGACTCTGGAAACACCATATATTTT; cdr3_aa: CASSVRDSGNTIYF
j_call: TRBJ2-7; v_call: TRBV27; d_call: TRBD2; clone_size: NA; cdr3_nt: TGTGCCAGCAGTTTAGCGGGAGTGGTGGGGGAGCAGTACTTC; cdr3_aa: CASSLAGVVGEQYF
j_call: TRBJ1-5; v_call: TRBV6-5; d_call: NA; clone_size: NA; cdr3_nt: TGTGCCAGCAGTTCGAGGCAGGGCGAGCAGCCCCAGCATTTT; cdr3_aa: CASSSRQGEQPQHF
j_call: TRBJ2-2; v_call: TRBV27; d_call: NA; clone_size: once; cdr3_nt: TGTGCCAGCAGTCCGCCGGGACACCTCACCGGGGAGCTGTTTTTT; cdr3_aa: CASSPPGHLTGELFF
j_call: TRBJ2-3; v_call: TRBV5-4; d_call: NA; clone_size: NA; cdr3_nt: TGTGCCAGCAGCCGAACTAGCAACCCCGGGGATACGCAGTATTTT; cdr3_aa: CASSRTSNPGDTQYF
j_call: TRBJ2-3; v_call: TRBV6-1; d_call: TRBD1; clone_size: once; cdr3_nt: TGTGCCAGCAGTGACCGGGACAGAGGGACAGATACGCAGTATTTT; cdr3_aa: CASSDRDRGTDTQYF
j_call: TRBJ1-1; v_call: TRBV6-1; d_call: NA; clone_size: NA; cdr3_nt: TGTGCCAGCAGTGGAGGGTTTCGGAGGGACACTGAAGCTTTCTTT; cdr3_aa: CASSGGFRRDTEAFF
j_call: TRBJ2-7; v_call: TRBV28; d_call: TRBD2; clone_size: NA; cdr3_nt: TGTGCCAGCAGCCTCCTAGCGGGAGAGGGATACGAGCAGTACTTC; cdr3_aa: CASSLLAGEGYEQYF
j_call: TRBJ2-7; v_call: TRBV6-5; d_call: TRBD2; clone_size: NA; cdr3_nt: TGTGCCAGCAGTCCCGGGACTAACTACGAGCAGTACTTC; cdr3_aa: CASSPGTNYEQYF
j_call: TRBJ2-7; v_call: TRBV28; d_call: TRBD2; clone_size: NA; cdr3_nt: TGTGCCAGCAGTGCGGGGACTAGCGTTTCCTACGAGCAGTACTTC; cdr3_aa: CASSAGTSVSYEQYF
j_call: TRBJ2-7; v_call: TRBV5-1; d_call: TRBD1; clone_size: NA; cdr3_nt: TGCGCCAGCAGCTTGGTCTCAGGGGGCAGTGAGCAGTACTTC; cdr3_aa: CASSLVSGGSEQYF